These 14 T cell receptor beta chains came from one sample sequenced in a study of PD-1 blockade in classical Hodgkin lymphoma (dated by TCRdb to the early 2020s). In light of the paper, this sample's time point label describes: cycle 4 day 1 (C4D1), after less than seven weeks of nivolumab. Relapse after autologous stem cell transplantation had occurred in all trial patients, and cohorts A, B and C were distinguished by prior brentuximab vedotin exposure. Receptor amplification or capture employed the immunoSEQ multiplex PCR assay. The table comes from immuneACCESS by way of TCRdb, which keeps in-frame sequences with V and J called. Part of the clones is missing from these tables; in studies checked, under half for an unresolved V gene and the rest for unknown reasons. Within this sample are 15,000 to 20,000 clones, with around three quarters of them counted one time only. Together, the top ten hold 20% to 25% of the sample.

The starting material was peripheral blood mononuclear cells (PBMCs), obtained before the fourth cycle of nivolumab. These receptors were taken from a human donor with classical Hodgkin lymphoma.

The chain uses TRBV4-3 and TRBJ2-3; the D gene is possibly TRBD1 (5 bases). In germline, CDR1 is LGHNA, CDR2 YSLEER. The CDR3 runs 17 residues. V lost 5 bases to trimming and J lost 1 base, with 19 bases between them. This CDR3 reads CASSSDSVQVGTDTQYF. The DNA for the CDR3 is TGCGCCAGCAGCTCTGATTCGGTACAGGTTGGCACAGATACGCAGTATTTT.

CDR3 protein: CASSLGGAYGYTF. The CDR3, as DNA: TGTGCCAGCAGCTTAGGTGGAGCCTATGGCTACACCTTC. The chain couples TRBV11-2 to TRBJ1-2; D gene unclear. The length of the CDR3 is 13 residues. Germline CDR1 and CDR2: SGHAT and FQNNGV. The V end lost 1 base, the J end lost 4 bases, and 7 bases lay between the germline ends.

V and J are TRBV20-1 and TRBJ2-5, with D unresolved. The V end was cut by 5 bases, the J end by 5 bases, with 9 bases between. Per the germline V gene, CDR1 is DFQATT and CDR2 is SNEGSKA (reference sequence). The CDR3 is 11 residues long. The CDR3 DNA is TGCAGTGCTCGCTCGAGGGAGACCCAGTACTTC. It translates to CSARSRETQYF.

V and J are TRBV28 and TRBJ1-2; D unresolved. From germline, CDR1 is MDHEN and CDR2 SYDVKM. The V end lost 2 bases, the J end lost 4 bases, and 8 bases lay between the germline ends. The CDR3 totals 13 residues. In nucleotides, the CDR3 is TGTGCCAGCAGTTTACTGGGATTCTATGGCTACACCTTC. Translation: CASSLLGFYGYTF.

The rearrangement uses TRBV7-2 and TRBJ2-1; no reliable D call. The V gene's germline CDR1 is SGHTA and CDR2 FQGNSA. CDR3 size: 11 residues. V lost 6 bases and J 7 bases, leaving 7 bases between the germline ends. The CDR3 nucleotides read TGTGCCAGCAGTCCCCGTAATGAGCAGTTCTTC. It encodes CASSPRNEQFF.

The V call is TRBV18, the J call TRBJ1-2, with D maybe TRBD1 (5 bases). The CDR3 runs 14 residues. CDR1 and CDR2 (germline): KGHSH, LQKENI. Trimming cost V 4 bases and J 2 bases, with 11 bases left between them. CDR3 coding DNA: TGTGCCAGCTCACTCGACGCAGGGAACTATGGCTACACCTTC. Translating gives CASSLDAGNYGYTF.

V gene TRBV19 combines with J gene TRBJ2-1; the match to TRBD1 covers 7 bases. The CDR3 spans 13 residues. Germline CDR1 LNHDA, CDR2 SQIVND (reference sequence). V dropped 1 base and J dropped 9; count of bases not matched to a gene: 3. For the CDR3, the DNA is TGTGCCAGTAGTATAGTATCAGGGGGTGAGCAGTTCTTC. The encoded protein is CASSIVSGGEQFF.

The V and J genes are TRBV5-1 and TRBJ1-5; D is unresolved. CDR3 length equals 16 residues. Germline V lookup: CDR1 SGHRS, CDR2 YFSETQ. V was clipped by 1 base and J by 5 bases, with 16 bases between them. The CDR3 DNA sequence: TGCGCCAGCAGCTTGATCACAGTCTCCCCCGATCAGCCCCAGCATTTT. It codes for CASSLITVSPDQPQHF.

The chain is built from TRBV27 and TRBJ1-5; 12 bases align to TRBD1. Trimming took 5 bases from V and 7 from J; bases not matched to a gene: 9. Germline values: CDR1 MNHEY, CDR2 SMNVEV (reference sequence). This CDR3 has 16 amino acids. The CDR3: CASSPLGQGAEQPQHF. The CDR3 nucleotides read TGTGCCAGCAGTCCCCTGGGACAGGGGGCGGAACAGCCCCAGCATTTT.

V usage is TRBV7-8 and J usage is TRBJ2-7; D is undetermined. The V and J ends lost 1 base and 6 bases respectively, with 7 bases between them. The length of the CDR3 is 12 residues. From germline, CDR1 is SGHVS and CDR2 FQNEAQ. The DNA for the CDR3 is TGTGCCAGCAGCTTAGTTTCGGGCGAGCAGTACGTC. Residues: CASSLVSGEQYV.

This clone was observed a few times. The V gene is TRBV19, the J gene TRBJ2-1; maybe TRBD1 (5 bases). The V and J ends lost 5 bases and 4 bases respectively, with 18 bases between them. Germline V lookup: CDR1 LNHDA, CDR2 SQIVND (reference sequence). The length of the CDR3 is 16 residues. CDR3: CASSPALRVPYNEQFF. The CDR3 coding sequence is TGTGCCAGTAGTCCCGCCCTCAGGGTGCCATACAATGAGCAGTTCTTC.

By share of the sample, this clone is medium-sized. The CDR3 bases are TGCGCCAGCAGCCAAGATAGGCCCAGGGACGCCGGGGAGCTGTTTTTT. Translating it yields CASSQDRPRDAGELFF. This rearrangement joins TRBV4-3 to TRBJ2-2; D is possibly TRBD1 or TRBD2 (5 bases each). With 0 bases removed from V and 6 bases from J, the gap between germline ends came to 14 bases. The CDR3 totals 16 residues. Germline V gene lookup returns CDR1 LGHNA and CDR2 YSLEER.

The chain is built from TRBV19 and TRBJ1-1; weak D call: TRBD1 (6 bases). V was pared by 3 bases and J by 6 bases, with 14 bases between. Germline V lookup: CDR1 LNHDA, CDR2 SQIVND (reference sequence). The CDR3 is made up of 14 amino acids. DNA for the CDR3: TGTGCCAGTAGTATTCTCGGCAGGGGAGCTGAAGCTTTCTTT. It is translated as CASSILGRGAEAFF. Full variable domain (remainder filled in from reference TRBV19 and TRBJ1-1): DGGITQSPKYLFRKEGQNVTLSCEQNLNHDAMYWYRQDPGQGLRLIYYSQIVNDFQKGDIAEGYSVSREKKESFPLTVTSAQKNPTAFYLCASSILGRGAEAFFGQGTRLTVV.

This clone was counted only a few times. The chain couples TRBV19 to TRBJ1-2, with D possibly matching TRBD1 (5 bases). The V and J ends lost 6 bases and 2 bases respectively, with 13 bases between them. The V gene's germline CDR1 is LNHDA and CDR2 SQIVND (reference sequence). The CDR3 sequence is 14 residues long. CDR3 amino acids: CASRNRGENYGYTF. DNA of the CDR3: TGTGCCAGTAGGAATCGGGGGGAAAACTATGGCTACACCTTC.